The following is a TCR beta chain sequence with its context. The antigen remains undetermined. This entry comes from a study of beta chain features in type 1 diabetes. Study-wide points: Healthy donors had naive, central memory and Treg TCRB repertoires that appeared less similar than those seen among patients. Significant though moderate, a shortening of TCRB CDR3s appeared in all four CD4+ subsets of Type 1 diabetes patients.

The CDR3 has 12 amino acids. Trimming pared 6 bases from V and 9 bases from J, leaving 15 bases between. The germline V gene has CDR1 SGHAT and CDR2 FQNNGV. The study reverse transcribed the entire isolated RNA, so it sequenced expressed TCRB transcripts. The average output of naive, central memory and regulatory T cell samples was several million reads. TCRdb's copy holds only in-frame clones and misses some; the assay was immunoSEQ multiplex PCR. The sample shows under 450,000 clones, 11% to 15% of them seen only once. The chain joins TRBV11-2 to TRBJ2-7, with D perhaps given as TRBD1 or TRBD2 (5 bases each). Sequencing input: naive CD4+ T cells from blood. The TCR originated in a man aged 25 to 45 in good health. The CDR3: CASRIGTLPQYF. The CDR3 nucleotides read TGTGCCAGCAGAATAGGGACCTTACCGCAGTACTTC.